Listed below are T cell receptor beta chains from one sample, sequenced in a study of long-term antiretroviral therapy in people with HIV. Only in-frame clones appear in the TCRdb table, and some are missing; sequencing was by immunoSEQ multiplex PCR. Here the sample spans roughly 29,000 clones, about 95% being singletons. Sample: unsorted PBMCs, taken 5.3 years after starting antiretroviral therapy. The receptor source for this set is a man aged 25 to 40 with HIV. Each CDR3 is given with its conserved first and last residue. The D gene is left open where the match is weak. The size field is filled for only some rows; it gives once, few, many or a size class.

CDR3 protein,CDR3 DNA,clone size,V gene,D gene,J gene
CASSLYGRLGVIETNTGELFF,TGTGCCAGCAGTTTATATGGGCGTCTTGGAGTGATCGAAACGAACACCGGGGAGCTGTTTTTT,.,TRBV27,.,TRBJ2-2
CASSLGGLYQPQHF,TGTGCCAGCAGTTTAGGGGGGTTGTATCAGCCCCAGCATTTT,.,TRBV28,.,TRBJ1-5
CASSLVSNEQFF,TGTGCCAGCAGCTTGGTTAGCAATGAGCAGTTCTTC,.,TRBV5-6,.,TRBJ2-1
CAWSRITQGAEGYTF,TGTGCCTGGAGTCGAATAACCCAGGGGGCGGAGGGCTACACCTTC,.,TRBV30,TRBD1,TRBJ1-2
CASIPGDSYYGYTF,TGTGCCAGCATCCCCGGGGACTCGTACTATGGCTACACCTTC,few,TRBV5-4,.,TRBJ1-2
CASSTYPGTGGEQFF,TGTGCCAGCAGCACCTACCCCGGGACAGGAGGTGAGCAGTTCTTC,.,TRBV7-3,TRBD1,TRBJ2-1
CASSYNFGGRGTEAFF,TGTGCCAGCAGTTACAATTTTGGGGGGCGGGGCACTGAAGCTTTCTTT,.,TRBV6-5,.,TRBJ1-1
CASSGQGEGTGELFF,TGTGCCAGCAGTGGACAGGGAGAGGGCACCGGGGAGCTGTTTTTT,.,TRBV6-4,TRBD1,TRBJ2-2
CASSVGNTEAFF,TGTGCCAGCAGTGTCGGAAACACTGAAGCTTTCTTT,.,TRBV25-1,.,TRBJ1-1
CSAGTYNEQFF,TGCAGCGCCGGAACCTACAATGAGCAGTTCTTC,.,TRBV29-1,.,TRBJ2-1
CASSLEGLWDEQYF,TGCGCCAGCAGCTTGGAGGGCCTTTGGGACGAGCAGTACTTC,.,TRBV5-1,.,TRBJ2-7
CASSLGYAQSGELFF,TGTGCCAGCAGTCTTGGGTATGCCCAAAGCGGGGAGCTGTTTTTT,.,TRBV7-9,.,TRBJ2-2
CASRVDSRYTEAFF,TGTGCCAGCAGGGTGGACAGCCGGTACACTGAAGCTTTCTTT,.,TRBV6-1,.,TRBJ1-1
CAWSPQGWGTGELFF,TGTGCCTGGAGTCCACAGGGATGGGGCACCGGGGAGCTGTTTTTT,.,TRBV30,.,TRBJ2-2
CASSMGQGLVGEKLFF,TGTGCCAGCAGCATGGGACAGGGGCTGGTGGGTGAAAAACTGTTTTTT,.,TRBV5-8,TRBD1,TRBJ1-4
CASSARPDQPQHF,TGTGCCAGCAGCGCACGCCCAGACCAGCCCCAGCATTTT,.,TRBV7-2,.,TRBJ1-5
CASSPGQGLNEQYF,TGTGCCAGCTCTCCTGGACAGGGTTTGAACGAGCAGTACTTC,.,TRBV18,TRBD1,TRBJ2-7
CASSSGTGAVPEQYF,TGTGCCAGCAGCTCGGGGACAGGGGCGGTCCCCGAGCAGTACTTC,.,TRBV7-8,TRBD1,TRBJ2-7
CATSRSGNQPQHF,TGTGCCACCAGCAGAAGTGGCAATCAGCCCCAGCATTTT,.,TRBV15,.,TRBJ1-5
CASSYFIAGRDEQYF,TGTGCCAGCAGTTACTTTATAGCGGGGCGGGACGAGCAGTACTTC,.,TRBV6-6,TRBD2,TRBJ2-7
CASSYSGLLDNEQFF,TGTGCCAGCAGTTACTCGGGACTTCTCGACAATGAGCAGTTCTTC,few,TRBV6-5,.,TRBJ2-1
CAISESDTDTQYF,TGTGCCATCAGTGAGTCAGATACAGATACGCAGTATTTT,.,TRBV10-3,.,TRBJ2-3
CASSSGPLSYEQYF,TGTGCCAGCAGCTCCGGCCCTCTCTCCTACGAGCAGTACTTC,.,TRBV7-2,.,TRBJ2-7
CASSLGHTQETQYF,TGCGCCAGCAGCTTGGGACACACCCAAGAGACCCAGTACTTC,.,TRBV5-1,.,TRBJ2-5
CASSQAGTGLYEQYF,TGCGCCAGCAGCCAAGCCGGGACAGGGCTCTACGAGCAGTACTTC,once,TRBV4-1,TRBD1,TRBJ2-7
CASSFQTGAVNTIYF,TGTGCCAGCAGCTTTCAGACAGGGGCAGTCAACACCATATATTTT,few,TRBV7-6,TRBD1,TRBJ1-3
CASRMGVNIQYF,TGTGCCAGCAGGATGGGCGTGAACATTCAGTACTTC,.,TRBV6-1,.,TRBJ2-4
CASSQLAGGTYEQYF,TGTGCCAGCAGCCAGCTAGCGGGGGGTACCTACGAGCAGTACTTC,once,TRBV5-6,TRBD2,TRBJ2-7
CASSYGRSPSNSNQPQHF,TGTGCCAGCAGCTACGGACGGTCACCCTCGAATAGCAATCAGCCCCAGCATTTT,once,TRBV5-5,.,TRBJ1-5
CASSSPRAFYDSPLHF,TGTGCCAGCAGTTCACCTCGGGCCTTTTATGATTCACCCCTCCACTTT,.,TRBV28,.,TRBJ1-6
CASTEPWLDTQYF,TGTGCCAGCACCGAGCCTTGGCTGGATACGCAGTATTTT,.,TRBV5-6,.,TRBJ2-3
CASSQDRRNYGYTF,TGCGCCAGCAGCCAAGACAGGAGAAACTATGGCTACACCTTC,.,TRBV4-3,.,TRBJ1-2
CASSPPSTDTQYF,TGTGCCAGCAGCCCCCCTAGCACAGATACGCAGTATTTT,.,TRBV5-4,.,TRBJ2-3
CASSIVGGLSEKLFF,TGTGCCAGTAGTATAGTCGGGGGGCTATCTGAAAAACTGTTTTTT,.,TRBV19,.,TRBJ1-4
CASSLGINQPQHF,TGTGCCAGCAGTTTAGGGATCAATCAGCCCCAGCATTTT,.,TRBV27,.,TRBJ1-5